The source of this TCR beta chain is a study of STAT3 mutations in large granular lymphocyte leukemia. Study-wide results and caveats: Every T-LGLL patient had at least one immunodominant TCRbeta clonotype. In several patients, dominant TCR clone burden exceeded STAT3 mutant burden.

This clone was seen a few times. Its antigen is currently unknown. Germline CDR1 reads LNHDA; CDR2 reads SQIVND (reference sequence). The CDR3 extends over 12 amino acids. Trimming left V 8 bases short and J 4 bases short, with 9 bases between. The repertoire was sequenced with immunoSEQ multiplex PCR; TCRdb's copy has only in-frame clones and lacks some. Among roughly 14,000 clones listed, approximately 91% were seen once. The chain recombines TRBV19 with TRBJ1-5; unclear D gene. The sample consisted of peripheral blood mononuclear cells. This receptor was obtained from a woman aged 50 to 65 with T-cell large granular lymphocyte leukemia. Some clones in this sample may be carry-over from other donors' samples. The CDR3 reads CASGPGNQPQHF. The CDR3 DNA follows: TGTGCCAGTGGGCCCGGGAATCAGCCCCAGCATTTT.